Following are 16 T cell receptor beta chains from one sample sequenced in a study of cytomegalovirus exposure and HLA in healthy donors. The PCR had 60 Vbeta and 13 Jbeta primers. Measured with immunoSEQ multiplex PCR; TCRdb has only the in-frame clones, and not every one. The sample has about 140,000 clones, 65% to 80% seen once; the top ten hold around 3.1%. Sequencing was done on a sample of PBMCs. All receptors derive from a man aged 40-49 years in good health and CMV-seronegative.

The V gene is TRBV27, the J gene TRBJ2-2; 9 nucleotides match TRBD1. The V and J ends lost 6 bases and 6 bases, in that order; junction bases with no gene match: 5. Germline-derived CDR1 and CDR2 are MNHEY and SMNVEV (reference sequence). The CDR3 consists of 14 residues. The CDR3 is CASSLTGGSGELFF. As DNA, the CDR3 is TGTGCCAGCAGCCTAACAGGGGGCTCCGGGGAGCTGTTTTTT.

The chain joins TRBV5-1 to TRBJ2-3; a possible D gene is TRBD1 (6 bases). The length of the CDR3 is 15 residues. Germline V gene lookup returns CDR1 SGHRS and CDR2 YFSETQ. With 4 bases removed from V and 2 bases from J, the gap between germline ends came to 14 bases. The CDR3 DNA follows: TGCGCCAGCAGCCCCTACAGGGAATTCACAGATACGCAGTATTTT. Its translation is CASSPYREFTDTQYF.

Only a few counts were recorded for this clone. This sequence joins TRBV4-2 and TRBJ2-1, with 12 bases aligning to TRBD2. The CDR3 is made up of 16 amino acids. V lost 0 bases and J lost 11; bases outside the gene matches: 8. CDR1 is LGHNA, CDR2 YNFKEQ, per germline. CDR3 in DNA: TGTGCCAGCAGCCAAGATACGACTAGCGGGAGAAAGAAGCAGTTCTTC. Translating gives CASSQDTTSGRKKQFF.

The V gene is TRBV4-1, the J gene TRBJ1-2, with no clear D. The CDR3 has 16 amino acids. CDR1 and CDR2 from the germline V gene are MGHRA and YSYEKL. V lost 1 base to trimming and J lost 6 bases, with 18 bases between them. The DNA for the CDR3 is TGCGCCAGCAGCCAAGTTCAAGGCGGGGAGCGGAATGGCTACACCTTC. Its translation: CASSQVQGGERNGYTF.

The rearrangement links TRBV10-3 to TRBJ2-7; D may be TRBD2 (6 bases). Germline V CDR1 and CDR2: ENHRY, SYGVKD. The length of the CDR3 is 15 residues. Trimming left V 1 base short and J 6 bases short, with 16 bases between. The CDR3 DNA follows: TGTGCCATCAGTGAGTATACGGGGGTGCCTGGCGAGCAGTACTTC. This sequence encodes CAISEYTGVPGEQYF.

This chain connects TRBV14 to TRBJ2-7; D gene unclear. V was trimmed by 4 bases and J by 0 bases, leaving 7 bases between them. Germline V gene sequence: CDR1 SGHDN, CDR2 FVKESK. The CDR3 has 13 residues. CDR3 DNA sequence: TGTGCCAGCAGCCTGAGAGGCTCCTACGAGCAGTACTTC. This translates into CASSLRGSYEQYF.

The V and J genes are TRBV7-9 and TRBJ1-5; possibly TRBD1 for D (6 bases). The V gene lost 10 bases and the J gene lost 2 bases, with 12 bases spanning the gap. This CDR3 contains 13 residues. Germline assignment: CDR1 SEHNR and CDR2 FQNEAQ (reference sequence). The CDR3 region has the DNA TGTGCCACACAGGGTTTAGGCAATCAGCCCCAGCATTTT. This gives the protein CATQGLGNQPQHF.

The CDR3 protein is CASSGGVAGVEEQYF. Here the CDR3 DNA reads TGTGCCAGCAGCGGGGGAGTAGCGGGAGTGGAAGAGCAGTACTTC. The chain carries TRBV6-1 and TRBJ2-7; 9 bases match TRBD2. The CDR3 totals 15 residues. Germline CDR1 is MNHNS and CDR2 is SASEGT. V shed 6 bases, J shed 7 bases, and the junction held 13 bases outside the gene matches.

This clone was found a few times. This sequence joins TRBV28 and TRBJ2-7; 9 positions match TRBD1. V was pared by 4 bases and J by 0 bases, with 10 bases of the junction left unmatched. Per the germline V gene, CDR1 is MDHEN and CDR2 is SYDVKM. The CDR3 runs to 17 residues. The CDR3 nucleotides are TGTGCCAGCAGTTCCTCCTATCGGGACAGGGCCTCCTACGAGCAGTACTTC. Its translation: CASSSSYRDRASYEQYF.

The chain recombines TRBV4-1 with TRBJ2-3, with D maybe TRBD2 (5 bases). The germline V gene has CDR1 MGHRA and CDR2 YSYEKL. V shed 0 bases and J shed 11 bases, with 12 bases lying between them. The CDR3 totals 13 residues. This CDR3 reads CASSQDHTEGQYF. Written as DNA, the CDR3 is TGCGCCAGCAGCCAAGACCATACAGAGGGGCAGTATTTT.

This clone was counted only a few times. The chain has TRBV30 and TRBJ1-1; maybe TRBD1 (5 bases). V shed 7 bases and J shed 1 base, with 13 bases lying between them. CDR1 and CDR2 (germline): GTSNPN, SVGIG (reference sequence). The CDR3 sequence is 13 residues long. CDR3 bases: TGTGCCTTTACGACCGGGGGGAACACTGAAGCTTTCTTT. It is translated as CAFTTGGNTEAFF.

J is TRBJ2-7 and V is TRBV5-1; D gene unclear. The CDR3 has 13 amino acids. CDR1 SGHRS and CDR2 YFSETQ come from the germline V gene. Trimming shortened V by 4 bases and J by 0 bases, and 8 bases separated the two germline ends. CDR3 nucleotides: TGCGCCAGCAGCGTGGACGGCTCCTACGAGCAGTACTTC. Its translation: CASSVDGSYEQYF.

This clone was counted between two and nine times. V and J are TRBV9 and TRBJ2-5; weak D call: TRBD1 (6 bases). This CDR3 is 15 amino acids long. V was shortened by 3 bases and J by 4 bases, with 16 bases between the two germline ends. Germline CDR1 is SGDLS and CDR2 is YYNGEE. The CDR3 loop reads CASSERSSRGETQYF. DNA for the CDR3: TGTGCCAGCAGCGAACGCAGTTCCAGGGGAGAGACCCAGTACTTC.

This sequence joins TRBV4-1 and TRBJ1-2; D possibly corresponds to TRBD1 (5 bases). Germline CDR1 and CDR2: MGHRA and YSYEKL. This CDR3 comprises 16 residues. Trimming took 0 bases from V and 7 from J, leaving 18 bases between them. CDR3 in amino acids: CASSQDRLSGVVGYTF. The CDR3 DNA follows: TGCGCCAGCAGCCAAGATCGGCTCTCGGGGGTTGTTGGCTACACCTTC.

This clone was seen more than once but under ten times. V usage is TRBV11-3 and J usage is TRBJ2-5; D possibly corresponds to TRBD2 (5 bases). V shed 5 bases and J shed 5 bases, with 21 bases lying between them. CDR1 is SGHNT, CDR2 YENEEA, per germline. CDR3 length equals 16 residues. As DNA, the CDR3 is TGTGCCAGCAGCCCATTTGAGGGCGGATTGGGGGAGACCCAGTACTTC. It codes for CASSPFEGGLGETQYF.

In its sample, this clone was seen once. The J gene is TRBJ1-2, the V gene TRBV11-1, with unresolved D. Germline lookup yields CDR1 SGHAT and CDR2 FQDESV (reference sequence). This CDR3 is built from 13 residues. The V gene lost 2 bases and the J gene lost 2 bases, with 6 bases spanning the gap. CDR3 bases: TGTGCCAGCAGCTTATCAGAAAACTATGGCTACACCTTC. The encoded protein is CASSLSENYGYTF.